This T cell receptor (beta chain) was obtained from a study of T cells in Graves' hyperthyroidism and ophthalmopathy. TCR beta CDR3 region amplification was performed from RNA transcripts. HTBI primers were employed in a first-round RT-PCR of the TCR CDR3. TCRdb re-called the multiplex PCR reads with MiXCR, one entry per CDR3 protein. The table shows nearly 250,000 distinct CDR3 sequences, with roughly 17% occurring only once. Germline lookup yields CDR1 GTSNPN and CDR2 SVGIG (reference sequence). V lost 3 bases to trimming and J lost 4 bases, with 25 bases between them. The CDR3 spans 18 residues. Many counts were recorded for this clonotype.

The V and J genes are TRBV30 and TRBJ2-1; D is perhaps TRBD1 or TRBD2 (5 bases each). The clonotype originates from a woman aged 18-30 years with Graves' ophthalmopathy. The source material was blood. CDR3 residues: CAWRGWDGHGTGYNEQFF. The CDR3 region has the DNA TGTGCCTGGAGGGGATGGGACGGGCACGGAACGGGGTACAATGAGCAGTTCTTC.